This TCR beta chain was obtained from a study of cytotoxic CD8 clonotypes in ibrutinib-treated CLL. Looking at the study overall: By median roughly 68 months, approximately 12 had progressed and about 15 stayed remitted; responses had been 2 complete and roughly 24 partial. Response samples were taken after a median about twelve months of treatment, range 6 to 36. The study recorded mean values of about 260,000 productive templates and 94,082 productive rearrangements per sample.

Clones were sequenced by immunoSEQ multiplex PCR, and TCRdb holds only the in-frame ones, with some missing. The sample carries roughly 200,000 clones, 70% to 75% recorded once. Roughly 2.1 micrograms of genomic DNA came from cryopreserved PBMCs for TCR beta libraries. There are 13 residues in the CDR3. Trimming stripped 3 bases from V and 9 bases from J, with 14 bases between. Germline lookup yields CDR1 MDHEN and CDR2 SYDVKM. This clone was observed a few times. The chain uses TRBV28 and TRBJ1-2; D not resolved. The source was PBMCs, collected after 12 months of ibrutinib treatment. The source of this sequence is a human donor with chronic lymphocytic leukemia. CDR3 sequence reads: CASSFLIQDRYTF. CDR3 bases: TGTGCCAGCAGTTTCCTCATCCAGGACCGCTACACCTTC.